This record covers a single T cell receptor beta chain. Its antigen is undetermined. This record belongs to a study of cytomegalovirus exposure and HLA in healthy donors. Study-level information: Earlier, 200 million or so T cells were analyzed, and over 95 million unique TCR beta sequences were found among them.

Study-level results: Researchers catalogued 164 TCR beta chains as cytomegalovirus-associated. Only CMV serostatus was available as immune exposure information.

60 Vbeta and 13 Jbeta primers were used in PCR. Using immunoSEQ multiplex PCR, the repertoire was profiled, and TCRdb retains in-frame clones only, with some absent. The repertoire holds under 120,000 clones, with approximately 79% as singletons. The junction had 8 bases not matched to a gene; V was cut back by 3 bases and J by 0 bases. This CDR3 has 16 amino acids. From germline, CDR1 is SNHLY and CDR2 FYNNEI. The specimen was PBMCs. The chain joins TRBV2 to TRBJ2-7; 7 positions agree with TRBD2. The sequence was collected from a woman aged 40 to 50 in good health and CMV-seronegative. The CDR3, as DNA: TGTGCCAGCAGTGAGGGGGGGTGGAGCAGCTCCTACGAGCAGTACTTC. Protein sequence: CASSEGGWSSSYEQYF.